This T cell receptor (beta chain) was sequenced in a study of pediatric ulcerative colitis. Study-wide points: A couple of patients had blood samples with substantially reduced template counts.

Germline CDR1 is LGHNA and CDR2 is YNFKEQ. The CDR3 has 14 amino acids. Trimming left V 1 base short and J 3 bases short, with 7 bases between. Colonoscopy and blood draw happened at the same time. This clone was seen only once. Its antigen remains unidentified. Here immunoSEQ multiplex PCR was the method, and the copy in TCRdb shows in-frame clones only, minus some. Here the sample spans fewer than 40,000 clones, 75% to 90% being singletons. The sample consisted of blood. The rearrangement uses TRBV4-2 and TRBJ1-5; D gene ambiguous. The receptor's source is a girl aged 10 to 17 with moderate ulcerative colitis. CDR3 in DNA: TGTGCCAGCAGCCAAGCGGCGGTCAATCAGCCCCAGCATTTT. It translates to CASSQAAVNQPQHF.